This T cell receptor beta chain was captured in a study of blood T cells in healthy people across ages (dated by TCRdb to 2013 to 2016). Background on the whole study: In model experiments, template switching captured roughly one uniquely barcoded TCR beta cDNA molecule for every two T cells. To avoid experimental bias, donors of different ages were randomly spread across the sequencing lanes. Donors were grouped into four age groups: young (average roughly 15 years), middle-aged (roughly 38), aged (over 55) and long-lived (just over 80). The study measured age-related changes in TCR beta repertoire diversity using deep sequencing normalized with unique cDNA molecular identifiers. Two additional independent replicas of 1 million unique cDNA reads from the same blood draw were analyzed for two donors (one aged 18 to 29 and one aged 80 or older). Overall study results and their limits: Because profiling used bulk unsorted PBMCs, naive and antigen-experienced compartments could not be compared conclusively. Donor CMV infection status was unknown, potentially confounding age-related changes in expanded clonotypes. Observed TCR beta diversity per million T cells fell roughly linearly with age, and a significant reduction was already apparent by age around 40. Compared with the aged group, the long-lived group had more naive CD4+ T cells, fewer expanded clones and increased TCR diversity, a pattern suggesting age selection. Estimates of total diversity from one million sequenced T cells were regarded as lower bounds and underestimates. There was a strong correlation between observed TCR beta diversity and the percentage of naive T cells measured by flow cytometry.

The library was produced with 5' RACE. For sequencing, an Illumina HiSeq 2500 was employed. A second about 6 to 11 cycle PCR used a sample-barcoded 5' primer and a J-beta primer mix. A unique molecular identifier was introduced onto each TCR beta cDNA molecule by a template-switch 5' adaptor carrying 12 random nucleotides. Each sample yielded at least 3 million CDR3-containing paired-end reads. All of the RNA was converted into first-strand cDNA using the Mint cDNA synthesis kit, with a TRBC-specific oligonucleotide serving as the primer. Following uracil-DNA glycosylase treatment, a first 18-cycle PCR with universal primers M1SS and BC2_uni_R was performed on all cDNA. In the original analysis: For normalization, 1 million high-quality reads were randomly selected from each sample, with every read carrying a distinct molecular identifier. Reads sharing molecular identifiers were discarded rather than binned into consensus sequences. MiTCR, with a Q25 quality threshold and the strictest error-elimination algorithm, was used for CDR3 identification, clonotype clustering and error correction. A nonparametric unseen species model with Euler transformation was used to estimate a lower bound on total TCR beta diversity. TCRdb reprocessed the public reads (quality trimming at Q25 with fastp, clone calling with MiXCR) and kept in-frame beta chains. Each record represents a unique CDR3 protein, reported with the most common genes and DNA among its rows. What appears here as the V and J calls and clone size reflects TCRdb's work, not the paper's. The sample records 1.2 million to 1.5 million distinct CDR3 sequences, about 43% of which are singletons. The ten largest account for 7.9% of the sample.

In this sample, this clonotype turned up a few times. The specificity of this receptor is unknown. No clone much larger than this one lies a single base away; base qualities are absent. Donors were a few dozen systemically healthy Caucasian individuals from Russia aged about 6 to 100 years. Roughly 10 milliliters of peripheral blood were drawn from each donor into EDTA-treated Vacutainer tubes. Ficoll-Paque density-gradient centrifugation was used to isolate PBMCs, with at least 6 million per sample. Total RNA, at least 6 micrograms per sample, was extracted from PBMCs with Trizol reagent. Naive CD45RAhigh/CD27high T cell percentages were measured by flow cytometry on a PBMC aliquot from every donor. The sequenced sample was blood. This sequence originates from a woman aged 18 to 35 in good health.

The DNA reads as follows: TGCGCCAGCAGCCCCGGGACTAGCGGCCCAGATACGCAGTATTTT. Its protein is CASSPGTSGPDTQYF. The rearrangement combines TRBV5-1 with TRBJ2-3; TRBD2 fits 11 bases in the junction. V lost 4 bases and J lost 4 bases, and the count of bases not matched to a germline gene is 5. CDR1 SGHRS and CDR2 YFSETQ were looked up in the germline V gene. Including cysteine and phenylalanine, the CDR3 has 15 amino acids. Solely the CDR3 DNA is kept, with 45 bases framed from the first base.